A selection of T cell receptor beta chains follows, all from one sample in a study of T-cell reconstitution after alpha-beta-depleted transplantation in children. TCRdb processed the PCR reads anew with MiXCR; each CDR3 protein has one entry. Here the sample spans around 800,000 distinct CDR3 sequences, 16% being singletons. Sequences were derived from PBMCs, mostly from graft donor cells, sampled 360 days after TCRalphabeta/CD19-depleted stem cell transplant. The receptor set was obtained from a male patient aged 5 to 17 who had a stem cell transplant for acute lymphoblastic leukemia, so the T cells may come from the graft donor. CDR3s include the opening cysteine and the closing phenylalanine or tryptophan. D genes are given only for firm matches. A row's size may be missing; if present it is once, few, many or a size class.

J,size,D,V,DNA,CDR3
TRBJ2-7,few,TRBD2,TRBV29-1,TGCAGCGTTGTTGTAGCGGGACCCTACGAGCAGTACTTC,CSVVVAGPYEQYF
TRBJ2-3,.,TRBD2,TRBV7-9,TGTGCCAGCAGCCCGACGACTAGCGCTGCAGATACGCAGTATTTT,CASSPTTSAADTQYF
TRBJ2-1,.,TRBD2,TRBV11-3,TGTGCCAGCAGCTCGGGAACTAGCGGGGTTCCGATCTTC,CASSSGTSGVPIF
TRBJ2-6,.,.,TRBV11-2,TGTGCCAGCAGTTTCGTGGCAGGGGCTGGGGCCAACGTCCTGACTTTC,CASSFVAGAGANVLTF
TRBJ2-3,few,.,TRBV18,TGTGCCAGCTCACCACTTACGATCGAGGGGCTTACGCAGTATTTT,CASSPLTIEGLTQYF
TRBJ1-5,.,.,TRBV11-2,TGTGCCAGCAGCTTAGTTAAGGATGACAATCAGCCCCAGCATTTT,CASSLVKDDNQPQHF
TRBJ2-1,few,TRBD2,TRBV5-1,TGCGCCAGCAGCATACTAGCGGGAGATTCTAATGAGCAGTTCTTC,CASSILAGDSNEQFF
TRBJ1-3,few,.,TRBV10-3,TGTGCCATCAGTGATGAAGGGACCTATTGGAACACCATATATTTT,CAISDEGTYWNTIYF
TRBJ2-7,many,.,TRBV12-3/TRBV12-4,TGTGCCAGCAGCCCCGGCCGGCCCTACGAGCAGTACTTC,CASSPGRPYEQYF
TRBJ2-1,many,.,TRBV10-3,TGTGCCATCAGTGAGGGCCAGGGTATAGGCGAGCAGTTCTTC,CAISEGQGIGEQFF
TRBJ2-5,.,.,TRBV3-1,TGTGCCAGCAGCTGGGGGGCTGGGGAGGAGACCCAGTACTTC,CASSWGAGEETQYF
TRBJ2-7,once,.,TRBV20-1,TGCAGTGCCCCCCCTGACGTCGGCGAGCAGTACTTC,CSAPPDVGEQYF
TRBJ2-2,many,TRBD2,TRBV5-1,TGCGCCAGCAGCTCACGAGCGGGAGAGGGGAACACCGGGGAGCTGTTTTTT,CASSSRAGEGNTGELFF
TRBJ2-4,.,.,TRBV7-2,TGTGCCAGCAGCCCCATGGCGGGTCCGGAAAAAAACATTCAGTACTTC,CASSPMAGPEKNIQYF
TRBJ2-3,few,.,TRBV27,TGTGCCAGCAGTTCAACCCTTCGACAGATCTCGAAAACAGATACGCAGTATTTT,CASSSTLRQISKTDTQYF
TRBJ2-1,few,TRBD2,TRBV6-1,TGTGCCAGCAGACCTGGGACTAGCGGGAGCTTGAGTGAGCAGTTCTTC,CASRPGTSGSLSEQFF
TRBJ2-2,.,.,TRBV5-1,TGCGCCAGCAGCTTACGGGAGGGGGCGCTCACCGGGGAGCTGTTTTTT,CASSLREGALTGELFF
TRBJ1-2,.,.,TRBV29-1,TGCAGCGTTGAATTGCAACGCGGCTACACCTTC,CSVELQRGYTF
TRBJ1-1,.,.,TRBV28,TGTGCCAGCAGTCCCGGACGGAAAGCTTTCTTT,CASSPGRKAFF
TRBJ2-2,few,TRBD2,TRBV7-3,TGTGCCAGCAGGGTAGCGGGAGTGAACACCGGGGAGCTGTTTTTT,CASRVAGVNTGELFF
TRBJ1-5,.,.,TRBV9,TGTGCCAGCAGCGTGCACGGCAATCAGCCCCAGCATTTT,CASSVHGNQPQHF
TRBJ2-3,few,.,TRBV7-3,TGTGCCAGCCGTCCGGTGAGGGCCGCCCCCACAGATACGCAGTATTTT,CASRPVRAAPTDTQYF
TRBJ2-1,many,.,TRBV6-5,TGTGCCAGCAGTTCCCGCGGGACTGTCTCCTACAATGAGCAGTTCTTC,CASSSRGTVSYNEQFF
TRBJ1-4,few,.,TRBV28,TGTGCCAGCAGTTCCGAGACGGCGGCTAATGAAAAACTGTTTTTT,CASSSETAANEKLFF
TRBJ2-1,many,.,TRBV6-5,TGTGCCAGCAGTTACTCCTGGGAGCAGTTCTTC,CASSYSWEQFF
TRBJ1-1,few,.,TRBV7-2,TGTGCCAGCAGCTCATGGAGGACGGGCAGGGGTAACACTGAAGCTTTCTTT,CASSSWRTGRGNTEAFF
TRBJ2-2,few,.,TRBV18,TGTGCCAGCTCACCAGTCCAATACACCGGGGAGCTGTTTTTT,CASSPVQYTGELFF
TRBJ2-1,.,.,TRBV12-5,TGTGCTAGTGGTTCCCGGACAGTGTACAATGAGCAGTTCTTC,CASGSRTVYNEQFF
TRBJ2-1,few,.,TRBV7-8,TGTGCCAGCAGCTTGGCTCGAACTAGCCGGAATGAGCAGTTCTTC,CASSLARTSRNEQFF
TRBJ2-5,few,.,TRBV7-6,TGTGCCAGCAGCCCGGGACCAAACCAAGAGACCCAGTACTTC,CASSPGPNQETQYF
TRBJ2-5,many,.,TRBV29-1,TGCAGCGTCGCCCTTAGACATTCAAAAGAGACCCAGTACTTC,CSVALRHSKETQYF
TRBJ1-1,few,TRBD1,TRBV20-1,TGCAGTGCCGTAAGACAGGGTCGGGCTGAAGCTTTCTTT,CSAVRQGRAEAFF
TRBJ2-7,.,.,TRBV12-3/TRBV12-4,TGTGCCAGCAGTTTCCCTCTCGGGCGGGGGCCAGGGGAGCAGTACTTC,CASSFPLGRGPGEQYF
TRBJ2-2,.,TRBD2,TRBV4-1,TGCGCCAGCAGGGGACTAGCGGGAGCATTCGGGGAGCTGTTTTTT,CASRGLAGAFGELFF
TRBJ2-1,many,TRBD2,TRBV6-5,TGTGCCAGCAGCTTAGCGGGAGCCCACTACAATGAGCAGTTCTTC,CASSLAGAHYNEQFF
TRBJ1-1,.,.,TRBV6-1,TGTGCCAGCAAACCGGGATTCATGAACACTGAAGCTTTCTTT,CASKPGFMNTEAFF
TRBJ2-7,few,TRBD2,TRBV27,TGTGCCAGCAGCCCCCGCCGGGGGGACGAGCAGTACTTC,CASSPRRGDEQYF
TRBJ1-4,.,.,TRBV12-3/TRBV12-4,TGTGCCAGCAGTCCCGAGTGGGGAGGTGAAAAACTGTTTTTT,CASSPEWGGEKLFF
TRBJ2-3,.,TRBD2,TRBV6-6,TGTGCCAGCAGTTACTCGGCGGGACTAGCGGGACCTAGCACAGATACGCAGTATTTT,CASSYSAGLAGPSTDTQYF
TRBJ1-5,few,.,TRBV7-8,TGTGCCAGCAGCTTAGCCCACAAGGGAAATCAGCCCCAGCATTTT,CASSLAHKGNQPQHF
TRBJ2-5,few,.,TRBV20-1,TGCAGTGCCGCTAGAGACCTGATAGTCCAAGAGACCCAGTACTTC,CSAARDLIVQETQYF
TRBJ2-7,few,.,TRBV7-9,TGTGCCAGCAGCTTAATGGGGACGCTGGTCTACGAGCAGTACTTC,CASSLMGTLVYEQYF
TRBJ1-1,many,.,TRBV12-3/TRBV12-4,TGTGCCAGCAGTTTAGGTTCTGGGAGATACACTGAAGCTTTCTTT,CASSLGSGRYTEAFF
TRBJ2-7,many,.,TRBV4-2,TGTGCCAGCAGCCAGGTGCCCATGTATTGGGGGATTGCCGCCGTTTTCTACGAGCAGTACTTC,CASSQVPMYWGIAAVFYEQYF
TRBJ1-1,once,.,TRBV30,TGTGCCTGGAGTGACAGGGAGAACACTGAAGCTTTCTTT,CAWSDRENTEAFF